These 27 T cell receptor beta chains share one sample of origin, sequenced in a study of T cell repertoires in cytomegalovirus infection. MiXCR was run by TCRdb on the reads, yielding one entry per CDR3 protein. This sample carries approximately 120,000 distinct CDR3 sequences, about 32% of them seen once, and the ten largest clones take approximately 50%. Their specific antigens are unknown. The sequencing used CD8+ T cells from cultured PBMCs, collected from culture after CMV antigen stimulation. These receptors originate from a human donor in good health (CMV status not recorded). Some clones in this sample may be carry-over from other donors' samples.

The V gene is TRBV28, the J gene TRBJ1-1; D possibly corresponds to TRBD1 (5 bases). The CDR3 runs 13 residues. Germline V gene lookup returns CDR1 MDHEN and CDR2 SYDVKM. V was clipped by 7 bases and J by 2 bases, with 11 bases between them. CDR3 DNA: TGTGCCAGCAATACGGGGGGTAACACTGAAGCTTTCTTT. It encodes CASNTGGNTEAFF.

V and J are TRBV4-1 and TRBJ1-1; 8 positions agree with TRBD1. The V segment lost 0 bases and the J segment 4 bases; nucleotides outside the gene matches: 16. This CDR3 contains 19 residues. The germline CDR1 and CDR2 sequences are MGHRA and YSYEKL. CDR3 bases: TGCGCCAGCAGCCAAGAAGGGACGGACAGGGATCGGGGTCGCACTGAAGCTTTCTTT. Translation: CASSQEGTDRDRGRTEAFF.

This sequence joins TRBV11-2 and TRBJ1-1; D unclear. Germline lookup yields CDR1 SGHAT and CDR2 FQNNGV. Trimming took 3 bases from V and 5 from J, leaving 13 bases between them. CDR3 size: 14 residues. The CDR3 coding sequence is TGTGCCAGCAGCTTGCGGGAAGGGAGGACTGAAGCTTTCTTT. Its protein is CASSLREGRTEAFF.

In DNA, the CDR3 is TGTGCCAGCATAGAAGGGGGCAGGGGCAAGGTCACCGGGGAGCTGTTTTTT. It codes for CASIEGGRGKVTGELFF. This sequence joins TRBV2 and TRBJ2-2; 7 nucleotides line up with TRBD1. This CDR3 comprises 17 residues. The germline V gene encodes CDR1 SNHLY and CDR2 FYNNEI. J gave up 4 bases and V 7 bases, and 15 bases lay outside the gene matches. The full variable domain, its missing parts supplied by reference TRBV2 and TRBJ2-2, is EPEVTQTPSHQVTQMGQEVILRCVPISNHLYFYWYRQILGQKVEFLVSFYNNEISEKSEIFDDQFSVERPDGSNFTLKIRSTKLEDSAMYFCASIEGGRGKVTGELFFGEGSRLTVL.

The CDR3 DNA reads TGTGCCAGCAGCTTAGAAGGGTTGGCAGAAGAGACCCAGTACTTC. It specifies CASSLEGLAEETQYF. V is TRBV7-9 and J is TRBJ2-5; D gene unclear. From germline, CDR1 is SEHNR and CDR2 FQNEAQ (reference sequence). This CDR3 contains 15 residues. V lost 1 base and J 3 bases, leaving 12 bases between the germline ends.

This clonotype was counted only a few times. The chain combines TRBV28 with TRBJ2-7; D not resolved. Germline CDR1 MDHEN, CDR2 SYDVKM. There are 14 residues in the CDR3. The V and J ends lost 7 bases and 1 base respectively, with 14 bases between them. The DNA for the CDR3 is TGTGCCAGCATCCCCGGGCCGTTTTCCTACGAGCAGTACTTC. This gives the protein CASIPGPFSYEQYF.

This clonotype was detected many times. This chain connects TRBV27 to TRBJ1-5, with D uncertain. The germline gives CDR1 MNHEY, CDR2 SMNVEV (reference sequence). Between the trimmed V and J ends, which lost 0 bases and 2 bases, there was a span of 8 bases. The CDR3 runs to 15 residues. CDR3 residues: CASSLSSGGNQPQHF. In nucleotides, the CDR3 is TGTGCCAGCAGTTTATCGTCAGGAGGCAATCAGCCCCAGCATTTT.

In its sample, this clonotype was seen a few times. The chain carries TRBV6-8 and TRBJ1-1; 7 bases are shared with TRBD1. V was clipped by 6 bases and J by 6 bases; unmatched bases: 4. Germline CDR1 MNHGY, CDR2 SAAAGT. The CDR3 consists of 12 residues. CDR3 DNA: TGTGCCAGCAGGGGGGACAGACCTGAAGCTTTCTTT. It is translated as CASRGDRPEAFF.

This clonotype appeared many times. The CDR3 sequence: CASSFGGGLSSYEQYF. In nucleotides, the CDR3 is TGTGCCAGCAGCTTTGGCGGGGGGCTGAGCTCCTACGAGCAGTACTTC. This chain connects TRBV7-9 to TRBJ2-7; TRBD2 matches at 8 bases. CDR1 SEHNR and CDR2 FQNEAQ come from the germline V gene (reference sequence). The CDR3 is 16 residues long. The V segment lost 3 bases and the J segment 0 bases; nucleotides outside the gene matches: 7.

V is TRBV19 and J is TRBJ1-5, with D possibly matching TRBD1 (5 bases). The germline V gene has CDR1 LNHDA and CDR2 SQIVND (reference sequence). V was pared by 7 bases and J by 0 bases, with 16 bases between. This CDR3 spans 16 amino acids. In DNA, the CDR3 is TGTGCCAGTACAAAGGGGACGGTAAATAGCAATCAGCCCCAGCATTTT. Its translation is CASTKGTVNSNQPQHF.

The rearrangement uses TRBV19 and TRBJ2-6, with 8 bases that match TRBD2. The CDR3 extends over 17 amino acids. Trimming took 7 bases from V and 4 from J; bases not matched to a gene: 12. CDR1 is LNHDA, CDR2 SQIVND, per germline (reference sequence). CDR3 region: CASNREGLLSGANVLTF. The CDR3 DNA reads TGTGCCAGTAATCGGGAGGGTTTATTATCCGGGGCCAACGTCCTGACTTTC.

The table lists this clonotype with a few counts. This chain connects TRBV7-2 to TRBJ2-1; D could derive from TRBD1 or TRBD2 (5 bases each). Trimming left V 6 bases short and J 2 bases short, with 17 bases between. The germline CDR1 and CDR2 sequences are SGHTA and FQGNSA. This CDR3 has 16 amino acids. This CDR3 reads CASSLTGTSAYNEQFF. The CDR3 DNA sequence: TGTGCCAGCAGTCTAACGGGGACGTCAGCCTACAATGAGCAGTTCTTC.

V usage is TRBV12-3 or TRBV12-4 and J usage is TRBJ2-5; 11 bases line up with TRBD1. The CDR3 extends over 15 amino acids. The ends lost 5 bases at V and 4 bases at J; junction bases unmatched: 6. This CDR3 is CASSAFGTGGETQYF. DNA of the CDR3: TGTGCCAGCAGTGCCTTCGGGACAGGGGGAGAGACCCAGTACTTC.

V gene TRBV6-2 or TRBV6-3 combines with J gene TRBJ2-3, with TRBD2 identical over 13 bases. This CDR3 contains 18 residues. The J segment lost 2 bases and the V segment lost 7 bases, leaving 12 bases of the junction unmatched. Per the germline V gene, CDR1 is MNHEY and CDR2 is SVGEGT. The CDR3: CASTFTPTSGGDTDTQYF. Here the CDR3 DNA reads TGTGCCAGCACCTTTACCCCCACTAGCGGGGGGGACACAGATACGCAGTATTTT.

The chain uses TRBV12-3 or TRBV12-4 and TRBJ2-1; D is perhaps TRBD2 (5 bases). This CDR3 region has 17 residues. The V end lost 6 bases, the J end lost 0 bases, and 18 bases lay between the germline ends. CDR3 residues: CASRQNGLPSSYNEQFF. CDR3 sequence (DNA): TGTGCCAGCAGACAAAATGGACTGCCGAGCTCCTACAATGAGCAGTTCTTC.

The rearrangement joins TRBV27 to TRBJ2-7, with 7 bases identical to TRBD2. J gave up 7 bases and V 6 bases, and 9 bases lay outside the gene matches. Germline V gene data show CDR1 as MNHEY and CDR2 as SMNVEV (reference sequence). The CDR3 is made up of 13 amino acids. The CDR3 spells CASSRAGEEEQYF. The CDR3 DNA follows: TGTGCCAGCAGCAGGGCGGGGGAGGAGGAGCAGTACTTC.

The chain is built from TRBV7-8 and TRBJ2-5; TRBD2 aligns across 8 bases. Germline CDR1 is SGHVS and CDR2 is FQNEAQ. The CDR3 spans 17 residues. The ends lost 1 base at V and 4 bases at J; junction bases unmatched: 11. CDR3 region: CASSLVESGGWGETQYF. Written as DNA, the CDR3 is TGTGCCAGCAGCTTAGTTGAAAGCGGGGGTTGGGGAGAGACCCAGTACTTC.

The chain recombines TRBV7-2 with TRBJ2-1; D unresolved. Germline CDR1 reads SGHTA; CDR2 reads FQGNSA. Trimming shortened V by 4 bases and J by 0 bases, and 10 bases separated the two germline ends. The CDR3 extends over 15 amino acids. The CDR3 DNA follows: TGTGCCAGCAGCTGGGGTCGGAACTCCTACAATGAGCAGTTCTTC. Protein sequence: CASSWGRNSYNEQFF.

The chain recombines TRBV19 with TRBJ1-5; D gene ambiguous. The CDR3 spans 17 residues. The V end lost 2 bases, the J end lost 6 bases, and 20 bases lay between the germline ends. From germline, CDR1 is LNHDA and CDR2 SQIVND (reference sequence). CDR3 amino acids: CASSIRAGAGHSQPQHF. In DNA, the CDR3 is TGTGCCAGTAGTATAAGGGCAGGAGCTGGCCACAGTCAGCCCCAGCATTTT.

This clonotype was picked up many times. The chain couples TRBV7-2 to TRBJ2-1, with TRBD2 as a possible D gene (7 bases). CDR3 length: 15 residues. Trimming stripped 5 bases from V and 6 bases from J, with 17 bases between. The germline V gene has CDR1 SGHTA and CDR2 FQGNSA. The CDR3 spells CASSRGAGGPNEQFF. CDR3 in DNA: TGTGCCAGCAGCCGAGGAGCCGGGGGGCCCAATGAGCAGTTCTTC.

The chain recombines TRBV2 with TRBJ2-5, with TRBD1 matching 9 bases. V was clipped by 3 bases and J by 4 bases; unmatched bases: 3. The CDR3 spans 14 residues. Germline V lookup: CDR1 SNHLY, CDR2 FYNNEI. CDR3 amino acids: CASSDEQGAETQYF. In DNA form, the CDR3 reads TGTGCCAGCAGTGACGAACAGGGGGCAGAGACCCAGTACTTC.

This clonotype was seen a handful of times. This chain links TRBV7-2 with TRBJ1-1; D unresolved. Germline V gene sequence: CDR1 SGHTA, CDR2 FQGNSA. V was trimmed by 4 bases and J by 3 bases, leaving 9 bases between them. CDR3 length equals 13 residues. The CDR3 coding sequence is TGTGCCAGCAGCTCCTATCCCTACACTGAAGCTTTCTTT. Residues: CASSSYPYTEAFF. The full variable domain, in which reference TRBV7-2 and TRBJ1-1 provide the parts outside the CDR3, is GAGVSQSPSNKVTEKGKDVELRCDPISGHTALYWYRQSLGQGLEFLIYFQGNSAPDKSGLPSDRFSAERTGGSVSTLTIQRTQQEDSAVYLCASSSYPYTEAFFGQGTRLTVV.

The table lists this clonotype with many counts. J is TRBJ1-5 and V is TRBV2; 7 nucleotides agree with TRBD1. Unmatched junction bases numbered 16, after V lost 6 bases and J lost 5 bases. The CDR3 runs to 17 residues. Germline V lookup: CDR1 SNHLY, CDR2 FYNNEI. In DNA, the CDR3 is TGTGCCAGCAGACAACATTCAAGACAGGGACCCCATCAGCCCCAGCATTTT. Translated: CASRQHSRQGPHQPQHF.

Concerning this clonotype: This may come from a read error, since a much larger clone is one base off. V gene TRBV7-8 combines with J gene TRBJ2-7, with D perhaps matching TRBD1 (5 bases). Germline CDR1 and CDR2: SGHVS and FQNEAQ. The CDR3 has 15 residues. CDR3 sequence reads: CASSFPGRSSCEQYF. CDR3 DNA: TGTGCCAGCAGCTTCCCAGGGCGGAGCTCCTGCGAGCAGTACTTC.

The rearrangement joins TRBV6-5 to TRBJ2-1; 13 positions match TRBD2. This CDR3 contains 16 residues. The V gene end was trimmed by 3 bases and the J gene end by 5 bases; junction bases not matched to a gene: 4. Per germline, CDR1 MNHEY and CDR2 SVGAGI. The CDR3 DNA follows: TGTGCCAGCAGTTATACTAGCGGGGGGGCCCACAATGAGCAGTTCTTC. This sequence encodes CASSYTSGGAHNEQFF.

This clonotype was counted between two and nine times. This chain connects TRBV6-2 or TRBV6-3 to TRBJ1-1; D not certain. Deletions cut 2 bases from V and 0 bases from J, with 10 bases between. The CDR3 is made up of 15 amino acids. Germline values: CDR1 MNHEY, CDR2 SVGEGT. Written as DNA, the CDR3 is TGTGCCAGCAGTTACCCCCCTCTGCTGAACACTGAAGCTTTCTTT. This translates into CASSYPPLLNTEAFF.

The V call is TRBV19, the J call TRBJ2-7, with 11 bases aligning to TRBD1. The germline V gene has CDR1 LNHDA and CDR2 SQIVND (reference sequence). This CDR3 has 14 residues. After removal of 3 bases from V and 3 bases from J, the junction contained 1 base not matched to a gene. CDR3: CASSIGTGGYEQYF. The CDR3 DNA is TGTGCCAGTAGTATCGGGACAGGGGGCTACGAGCAGTACTTC.